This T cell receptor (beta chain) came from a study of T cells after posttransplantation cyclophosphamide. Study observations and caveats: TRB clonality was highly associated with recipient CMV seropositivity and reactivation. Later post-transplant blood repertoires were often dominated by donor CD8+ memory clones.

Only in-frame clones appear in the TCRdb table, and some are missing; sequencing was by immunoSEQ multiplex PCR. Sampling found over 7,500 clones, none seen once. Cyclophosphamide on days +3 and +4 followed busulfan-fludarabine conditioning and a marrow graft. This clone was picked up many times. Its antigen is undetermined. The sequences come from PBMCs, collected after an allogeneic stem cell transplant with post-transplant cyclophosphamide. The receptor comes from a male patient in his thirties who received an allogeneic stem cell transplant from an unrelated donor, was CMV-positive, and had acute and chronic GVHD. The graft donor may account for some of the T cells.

CDR3 DNA sequence: TGTGCCAGCAGTGGCCCGCGGGGCGATCAGCCCCAGCATTTT. As protein: CASSGPRGDQPQHF. The rearrangement links TRBV25-1 to TRBJ1-5; the D gene is possibly TRBD1 (5 bases). This CDR3 spans 14 amino acids. V lost 4 bases, J lost 5 bases, and 12 bases lay in between. Germline V lookup: CDR1 MGHDK, CDR2 SYGVNS.